This TCR beta chain was sequenced in a study of control samples from healthy donors and cancer patients (dated by TCRdb to about 2020). Preparation of the library involved the immunoSEQ multiplex PCR assay. TCRdb holds this immuneACCESS table with in-frame rearrangements only. Some clones are missing; in checked studies, unresolved V genes explain under half, and the rest has no known cause. For this sample there are more than 75,000 clones; about 90% appear just once. 5.5% to 7% of the sample is in the top ten clones. Concerning this clone: Its specific antigen is unknown. No base quality information exists; no much larger clone differs at one position.

According to the germline V gene, CDR1 reads SGHRS and CDR2 reads YFSETQ. V is clipped by 4 bases and J by 2 bases, and the sequence between their germline boundaries is 11 bases long. The CDR3 holds 14 amino acids from the cysteine to the phenylalanine. Here the CDR3 DNA is all that survives: 42 bases in frame from base 1. The chain was built from TRBV5-1 and TRBJ2-3, with the D gene not confidently named. The TCR was taken from a man over 45 in good health. What was sequenced was blood. The bases read TGCGCCAGCAGCCGTCCAGAGATCACAGATACGCAGTATTTT. The translation is CASSRPEITDTQYF.